Listed here are 27 T cell receptor beta chains from one sample, sequenced in a study of T cell repertoires in cytomegalovirus infection. MiXCR, applied by TCRdb to the reads, yields one record per CDR3 protein. The repertoire has about 830,000 distinct CDR3 sequences, approximately 29% of them found once; the top ten carry over 10%. These receptors have no identified antigens. This material consisted of cultured CD8+ T cells from PBMCs, taken from culture after CMV antigen stimulation. The receptors here all came from a human donor in good health (CMV status not recorded). Some clones in this sample may be carry-over from other donors' samples.

The gene calls are TRBV12-3 or TRBV12-4 and TRBJ1-5; D is unclear. The CDR3 spans 17 residues. Trimming stripped 8 bases from V and 0 bases from J, with 20 bases between. DNA of the CDR3: TGTGCCAGCCGATGGTATGGTGGGAAATATAGCAATCAGCCCCAGCATTTT. This gives the protein CASRWYGGKYSNQPQHF.

The chain recombines TRBV19 with TRBJ1-2; D gene ambiguous. Trimming shortened V by 5 bases and J by 4 bases, and 14 bases separated the two germline ends. The CDR3 sequence is 14 residues long. The V gene's germline CDR1 is LNHDA and CDR2 SQIVND (reference sequence). The CDR3 DNA reads TGTGCCAGTAGTTGGCCCAGTCTTAGCTATGGCTACACCTTC. Translation gives CASSWPSLSYGYTF. Supplemented by reference TRBV19 and TRBJ1-2, the full variable domain reads DGGITQSPKYLFRKEGQNVTLSCEQNLNHDAMYWYRQDPGQGLRLIYYSQIVNDFQKGDIAEGYSVSREKKESFPLTVTSAQKNPTAFYLCASSWPSLSYGYTFGSGTRLTVV.

This clonotype was detected a few times. The genes are TRBV12-3 or TRBV12-4 and TRBJ1-1; tentative D call: TRBD1 (5 bases). Trimming removed 0 bases from V and 4 bases from J, with 15 bases in between. CDR3 size: 16 residues. The CDR3 nucleotides are TGTGCCAGCAGTTTAGCCCCAAGCAGGGTCGGCACTGAAGCTTTCTTT. Translated: CASSLAPSRVGTEAFF.

The sample holds a few counts of this clonotype. This rearrangement joins TRBV7-2 to TRBJ1-5; 8 nucleotides line up with TRBD1. Trimming cost V 2 bases and J 5 bases; bases outside gene matches: 5. This CDR3 has 15 amino acids. Germline V gene data show CDR1 as SGHTA and CDR2 as FQGNSA. DNA of the CDR3: TGTGCCAGCAGCTTAAACCCGGACAGGGATCAGCCCCAGCATTTT. Its translation is CASSLNPDRDQPQHF.

V usage is TRBV20-1 and J usage is TRBJ2-7, with D perhaps TRBD1 (6 bases). The germline V and J ends were trimmed by 6 bases and 7 bases, with 19 bases remaining between them. The CDR3 spans 13 residues. Germline CDR1 is DFQATT and CDR2 is SNEGSKA (reference sequence). In DNA, the CDR3 is TGCAGTGCCGCGGCCGGGACACGGCTTGAGCAGTACTTC. Amino acids: CSAAAGTRLEQYF.

CDR3 sequence reads: CASSRGPKHPKNIQYF. CDR3 in DNA: TGTGCCAGCAGTCGGGGACCCAAACACCCCAAAAACATTCAGTACTTC. The chain couples TRBV6-5 to TRBJ2-4; D is perhaps TRBD1 or TRBD2 (5 bases each). Trimming removed 5 bases at V and 2 bases at J, with 16 bases between. CDR1 is MNHEY and CDR2 is SVGAGI in the germline V gene. This CDR3 comprises 16 residues.

This clonotype was recorded at least ten times. The chain recombines TRBV7-2 with TRBJ2-7, with D perhaps TRBD1 (5 bases). The CDR3 length is 14 residues. The ends were cut back, 5 bases at V and 0 bases at J, with 11 bases in the middle. Germline assignment: CDR1 SGHTA and CDR2 FQGNSA. CDR3 sequence (DNA): TGTGCCAGCAGCCCCTCGGACACCTCCTACGAGCAGTACGTC. It codes for CASSPSDTSYEQYV.

This chain connects TRBV12-3 or TRBV12-4 to TRBJ2-5; D assignment may be TRBD1 or TRBD2 (5 bases each). V gave up 7 bases and J gave up 8 bases, with 26 bases separating them. This CDR3 is 16 amino acids long. The CDR3 DNA is TGTGCCAGCATGCCGAGGATTGGGGGAGACAAGAGAACCCAGTACTTC. This codes for CASMPRIGGDKRTQYF.

The chain couples TRBV19 to TRBJ2-2; 10 nucleotides line up with TRBD1. This CDR3 spans 15 amino acids. Germline V gene sequence: CDR1 LNHDA, CDR2 SQIVND (reference sequence). The ends lost 5 bases at V and 3 bases at J; junction bases unmatched: 3. CDR3 DNA sequence: TGTGCCAGTAGTTCGACAGGGGGCTACACCGGGGAGCTGTTTTTT. Translating gives CASSSTGGYTGELFF. The full variable domain, rest sourced from reference TRBV19 and TRBJ2-2, is DGGITQSPKYLFRKEGQNVTLSCEQNLNHDAMYWYRQDPGQGLRLIYYSQIVNDFQKGDIAEGYSVSREKKESFPLTVTSAQKNPTAFYLCASSSTGGYTGELFFGEGSRLTVL.

The rearrangement joins TRBV27 to TRBJ1-3; D is uncertain. Between the trimmed V and J ends, which lost 10 bases and 4 bases, there was a span of 8 bases. Per the germline V gene, CDR1 is MNHEY and CDR2 is SMNVEV (reference sequence). This CDR3 has 11 residues. The CDR3 here is CATRRGNTIYF. The CDR3 DNA follows: TGTGCCACCCGGAGGGGAAACACCATATATTTT.

This rearrangement joins TRBV27 to TRBJ1-5, with 7 bases that match TRBD1. The CDR3 spans 12 residues. Germline V gene data show CDR1 as MNHEY and CDR2 as SMNVEV (reference sequence). V shed 8 bases, J shed 6 bases, and the junction held 4 bases outside the gene matches. Written as DNA, the CDR3 is TGTGCCAGCGGTAAGGGGGCTCAGCCCCAGCATTTT. Its protein product is CASGKGAQPQHF.

This clonotype has at least ten counts. This sequence joins TRBV7-6 and TRBJ2-5; D gene ambiguous. This CDR3 is 15 amino acids long. The V and J ends lost 2 bases and 0 bases respectively, with 10 bases between them. Germline loops: CDR1 SGHVS, CDR2 FNYEAQ. CDR3 in DNA: TGTGCCAGCAGCTTAAGGCGGCCTGACCAAGAGACCCAGTACTTC. Translated, it gives CASSLRRPDQETQYF.

This clonotype was seen only a few times. V gene TRBV7-9 combines with J gene TRBJ1-1; 7 bases match TRBD1. Trimming at V came to 4 bases and at J to 8 bases, leaving 10 bases not matched to a gene. Germline CDR1 SEHNR, CDR2 FQNEAQ (reference sequence). This CDR3 comprises 14 residues. This chain's CDR3 is CASSSRDRVEEAFF. CDR3 nucleotide sequence: TGTGCCAGCAGCTCCCGGGACAGAGTTGAGGAAGCTTTCTTT.

The CDR3 DNA follows: TGTGCCAGCAGCTCGGGGACTAGCGGGGGGGCCTTGTGGAGCAATGAGCAGTTCTTC. Translating gives CASSSGTSGGALWSNEQFF. This chain connects TRBV7-9 to TRBJ2-1, with TRBD2 matching 16 bases. Trimming took 4 bases from V and 6 from J; bases not matched to a gene: 12. The V gene's germline CDR1 is SEHNR and CDR2 FQNEAQ (reference sequence). This CDR3 comprises 19 residues.

This clonotype was counted only a few times. The rearrangement links TRBV12-3 or TRBV12-4 to TRBJ1-5; the D is unclear. The CDR3 covers 17 residues. V was clipped by 5 bases and J by 0 bases, with 17 bases between them. In DNA form, the CDR3 reads TGTGCCAGCAGTCCCCCTCTGGGCGTGCTTAGCAATCAGCCCCAGCATTTT. Protein: CASSPPLGVLSNQPQHF.

The chain joins TRBV6-4 to TRBJ1-2; D not certain. This CDR3 comprises 15 residues. Germline V gene sequence: CDR1 MRHNA, CDR2 SNTAGT. V lost 0 bases and J 6 bases, leaving 14 bases between the germline ends. The CDR3 loop reads CASSDSKNGINGYTF. DNA for the CDR3: TGTGCCAGCAGTGACTCTAAAAACGGAATTAATGGCTACACCTTC.

A single count supports this clonotype. The junction shows a germline mismatch at one end, possibly a read error. V and J are TRBV7-2 and TRBJ2-2; unclear D gene. The germline V gene has CDR1 SGHTA and CDR2 FQGNSA. This CDR3 region has 16 residues. The CDR3 region is CANSLVGSFLTGELFF. CDR3 nucleotides: TGTGCCAACAGCTTAGTGGGGTCCTTCTTAACCGGGGAGCTGTTTTTT. The full variable domain, in which reference TRBV7-2 and TRBJ2-2 provide the parts outside the CDR3, is GAGVSQSPSNKVTEKGKDVELRCDPISGHTALYWYRQSLGQGLEFLIYFQGNSAPDKSGLPSDRFSAERTGGSVSTLTIQRTQQEDSAVYLCANSLVGSFLTGELFFGEGSRLTVL.

J is TRBJ2-1 and V is TRBV12-3 or TRBV12-4, with TRBD2 matching 8 bases. CDR3 length: 13 amino acids. V was pared by 7 bases and J by 5 bases, with 4 bases of the junction left unmatched. This chain's CDR3 is CASTLTSDNEQFF. CDR3 bases: TGTGCCAGCACCTTGACTAGCGACAATGAGCAGTTCTTC.

In its sample, this clonotype was seen a few times. The chain uses TRBV5-5 and TRBJ1-1, with D unresolved. With 0 bases removed from V and 4 bases from J, the gap between germline ends came to 10 bases. CDR1 SGHKS and CDR2 YYEKEE come from the germline V gene (reference sequence). This CDR3 comprises 14 residues. This CDR3 is CASSLVEEGTEAFF. CDR3 bases: TGTGCCAGCAGCTTGGTTGAAGAGGGCACTGAAGCTTTCTTT. The full variable domain, with the rest looked up from reference TRBV5-5 and TRBJ1-1, is DAGVTQSPTHLIKTRGQQVTLRCSPISGHKSVSWYQQVLGQGPQFIFQYYEKEERGRGNFPDRFSARQFPNYSSELNVNALLLGDSALYLCASSLVEEGTEAFFGQGTRLTVV.

This sequence joins TRBV28 and TRBJ2-1; no clear D. With 2 bases removed from V and 10 bases from J, the gap between germline ends came to 9 bases. The CDR3 contains 12 residues. CDR1 is MDHEN, CDR2 SYDVKM, per germline. The CDR3 loop is CASSLPPQEQFF. For the CDR3, the DNA is TGTGCCAGCAGTTTACCTCCCCAAGAGCAGTTCTTC.

The rearrangement links TRBV5-6 to TRBJ2-3; D ambiguous. The CDR3 consists of 13 residues. From germline, CDR1 is SGHDT and CDR2 YYEEEE. V lost 1 base to trimming and J lost 4 bases, with 7 bases between them. CDR3 DNA sequence: TGTGCCAGCAGCTTGACAATCTCAGATACGCAGTATTTT. Its translation: CASSLTISDTQYF.

This clonotype was observed a few times. V and J are TRBV27 and TRBJ2-7; D gene unclear. The CDR3 spans 14 residues. V was pared by 2 bases and J by 5 bases, with 13 bases between. Germline V CDR1 and CDR2: MNHEY, SMNVEV (reference sequence). The CDR3: CASSLGRPYHEQYV. Written as DNA, the CDR3 is TGTGCCAGCAGTTTAGGGCGGCCGTACCACGAGCAGTACGTC.

The chain links TRBV7-6 to TRBJ2-3; 9 positions match TRBD1. This CDR3 comprises 16 residues. Germline CDR1 is SGHVS and CDR2 is FNYEAQ. Losses at the gene ends were 4 bases for V and 3 bases for J; bases not matched to a gene: 8. The CDR3, as DNA: TGTGCCAGCAGCTCTCCCCGGGACAGGGTAACAGATACGCAGTATTTT. Protein product: CASSSPRDRVTDTQYF. The variable domain in full, completed from reference TRBV7-6 and TRBJ2-3, reads GAGVSQSPRYKVTKRGQDVALRCDPISGHVSLYWYRQALGQGPEFLTYFNYEAQQDKSGLPNDRFSAERPEGSISTLTIQRTEQRDSAMYRCASSSPRDRVTDTQYFGPGTRLTVL.

DNA of the CDR3: TGTGCCAGCAGACAGGGATCGGGCGAGCAGTACGTC. Translating it yields CASRQGSGEQYV. The genes are TRBV28 and TRBJ2-7, with D perhaps TRBD1 (6 bases). The CDR3 sequence is 12 residues long. The V end was cut by 6 bases, the J end by 6 bases, with 12 bases between. Germline CDR1 reads MDHEN; CDR2 reads SYDVKM.

The gene calls are TRBV20-1 and TRBJ2-1, with TRBD2 matching over 13 bases. Germline-derived CDR1 and CDR2 are DFQATT and SNEGSKA (reference sequence). The trim removed 5 bases at V and 9 bases at J, leaving 10 bases unmatched. This CDR3 contains 15 residues. In nucleotides, the CDR3 is TGCAGTGCTTGGACTACTAGCGGGGGGGCCAGTGAGCAGTTCTTC. Amino acid sequence: CSAWTTSGGASEQFF.

There are a few counts of this clonotype. This rearrangement joins TRBV5-4 to TRBJ2-2, with D maybe TRBD1 (5 bases). The germline CDR1 and CDR2 sequences are SGHNT and YYREEE (reference sequence). V lost 2 bases and J 3 bases, leaving 11 bases between the germline ends. The CDR3 runs 15 residues. CDR3 sequence reads: CASSFRQGHTGELFF. In DNA, the CDR3 is TGTGCCAGCAGCTTTCGGCAGGGCCACACCGGGGAGCTGTTTTTT. Variable domain in full (rest from reference TRBV5-4 and TRBJ2-2): ETGVTQSPTHLIKTRGQQVTLRCSSQSGHNTVSWYQQALGQGPQFIFQYYREEENGRGNFPPRFSGLQFPNYSSELNVNALELDDSALYLCASSFRQGHTGELFFGEGSRLTVL.

The chain couples TRBV19 to TRBJ2-7; TRBD1 matches 8 bases. This CDR3 has 13 amino acids. The ends lost 5 bases at V and 10 bases at J; junction bases unmatched: 10. Looked up from germline, CDR1 is LNHDA and CDR2 is SQIVND (reference sequence). CDR3 loop: CASSLGQGRSQYF. For the CDR3, the DNA is TGTGCCAGTAGTCTCGGACAGGGCCGCAGTCAGTACTTC.